These 23 T cell receptor beta chains were sequenced from one sample in a study of blood T cells in healthy people across ages. Primed by a sample-barcoded 5' primer and a J-beta primer mix, a second PCR proceeded for 7 to 11 cycles. Using its own MiXCR run on the 5' RACE reads, TCRdb lists one record per CDR3 protein. The sample has about 680,000 distinct CDR3 sequences, roughly 50% seen once; the top ten hold about 32%. The sequencing input was blood. The receptors here all came from a woman aged 60-75 years in good health.

This clonotype appeared a few times. The V call is TRBV7-2, the J call TRBJ1-4; 8 nucleotides agree with TRBD1. This CDR3 contains 14 residues. Germline V gene lookup returns CDR1 SGHTA and CDR2 FQGNSA. Trimming removed 5 bases from V and 8 bases from J; junction bases left unmatched: 7. The CDR3 is CASSLQTGEEKLFF. The CDR3 DNA follows: TGTGCCAGCAGCCTCCAGACAGGGGAGGAAAAACTGTTTTTT.

This clonotype has ten or more counts. The rearrangement joins TRBV4-2 to TRBJ2-6; 8 nucleotides line up with TRBD2. Trimming took 2 bases from V and 0 from J; bases not matched to a gene: 9. There are 19 residues in the CDR3. From germline, CDR1 is LGHNA and CDR2 YNFKEQ. This CDR3 is CASSQRRAGAPSGANVLTF. CDR3 nucleotide sequence: TGTGCCAGCAGCCAAAGGAGAGCGGGGGCCCCCTCTGGGGCCAACGTCCTGACTTTC.

V and J are TRBV20-1 and TRBJ2-7; possibly TRBD2 for D (6 bases). The CDR3 is 14 residues long. V shed 6 bases and J shed 2 bases, with 17 bases lying between them. CDR1 is DFQATT, CDR2 SNEGSKA, per germline (reference sequence). CDR3 sequence reads: CSAVRTNGTYEQYF. In DNA, the CDR3 is TGCAGTGCCGTCAGGACTAACGGCACCTACGAGCAGTACTTC.

The genes are TRBV30 and TRBJ2-1; D gene unclear. The CDR3 contains 11 residues. CDR1 GTSNPN and CDR2 SVGIG come from the germline V gene (reference sequence). V was pared by 0 bases and J by 8 bases, with 5 bases between. Here the CDR3 DNA reads TGTGCCTGGAGTGTACGCTATGAGCAGTTCTTC. The encoded protein is CAWSVRYEQFF.

This clonotype has a single count. The V gene is TRBV20-1, the J gene TRBJ1-2; 9 bases are shared with TRBD1. The V and J ends lost 3 bases and 6 bases, in that order; junction bases with no gene match: 8. The CDR3 length is 14 residues. Per germline, CDR1 DFQATT and CDR2 SNEGSKA (reference sequence). The CDR3 sequence: CSARESGQGDGYTF. CDR3 DNA: TGCAGTGCTAGGGAATCGGGACAGGGAGATGGCTACACCTTC.

In this sample, this clonotype turned up a few times. The CDR3 region is CSARPSGSPSYEQYF. For the CDR3, the DNA is TGCAGTGCTAGACCGAGCGGGAGCCCCTCCTACGAGCAGTACTTC. This chain joins TRBV20-1 and TRBJ2-7; TRBD2 matches at 8 bases. V lost 2 bases, J lost 0 bases, and 6 bases stayed unmatched. The germline V gene has CDR1 DFQATT and CDR2 SNEGSKA (reference sequence). The CDR3 contains 15 residues.

A word on this clonotype: Relative to the germline gene, one junction end is altered; a read error may explain this. The genes are TRBV5-6 and TRBJ1-1; D not certain. The CDR3 contains 13 residues. CDR1 and CDR2 from the germline V gene are SGHDT and YYEEEE. The chain's CDR3 is CASTLTMNTEAFF. CDR3 coding DNA: TGTGCCAGCACCTTGACCATGAACACTGAAGCTTTCTTT.

This clonotype turned up a few times. The gene calls are TRBV20-1 and TRBJ1-5, with a tentative D call TRBD1 (6 bases). This CDR3 has 15 residues. Trimming shortened V by 6 bases and J by 1 base, and 16 bases separated the two germline ends. Germline V gene sequence: CDR1 DFQATT, CDR2 SNEGSKA (reference sequence). The CDR3 loop is CSATDRPESNQPQHF. CDR3 in DNA: TGCAGTGCCACCGACAGGCCGGAGAGCAATCAGCCCCAGCATTTT.

The CDR3 nucleotides are TGTGCCAGCAGCAAAAGCGACTCTGGGGCCAACGTCCTGACTTTC. Protein: CASSKSDSGANVLTF. The chain combines TRBV4-2 with TRBJ2-6; D not certain. Germline V lookup: CDR1 LGHNA, CDR2 YNFKEQ. The V end lost 5 bases, the J end lost 0 bases, and 8 bases lay between the germline ends. CDR3 size: 15 residues.

The sample holds a few counts of this clonotype. The chain couples TRBV29-1 to TRBJ1-1, with D perhaps TRBD1 (5 bases). V was cut by 6 bases and J by 5 bases, with 13 bases left in between. The germline gives CDR1 SQVTM, CDR2 ANQGSEA. CDR3 length: 12 residues. For the CDR3, the DNA is TGCAGCGTCCAGGGTGGATGGACTGAAGCTTTCTTT. Residues: CSVQGGWTEAFF.

The chain has TRBV4-2 and TRBJ1-2; 12 bases fit TRBD1. Germline assignment: CDR1 LGHNA and CDR2 YNFKEQ. The CDR3 runs 16 residues. Unmatched junction bases numbered 10, after V lost 6 bases and J lost 5 bases. CDR3 DNA: TGTGCCAGCAGGGCCGGGACAGGGGGCGTTCGGTATGGCTACACCTTC. Protein product: CASRAGTGGVRYGYTF.

The CDR3 protein is CATGQTNTEAFF. DNA of the CDR3: TGTGCCACCGGACAGACGAACACTGAAGCTTTCTTT. This rearrangement joins TRBV10-3 to TRBJ1-1; tentative D call: TRBD1 (6 bases). Germline loops: CDR1 ENHRY, CDR2 SYGVKD. The CDR3 extends over 12 amino acids. Trimming cost V 10 bases and J 1 base, with 10 bases left between them.

Comment on this clonotype: It may be a read error: a sequence one base away is much more abundant. V and J are TRBV7-2 and TRBJ2-6; D is possibly TRBD1 or TRBD2 (5 bases each). Germline assignment: CDR1 SGHTA and CDR2 FQGNSA. V was cut by 7 bases and J by 0 bases, with 13 bases left in between. CDR3 length equals 16 residues. This CDR3 is CASKGAGSSGANVLTF. In DNA, the CDR3 is TGTGCCAGCAAAGGGGCAGGGAGCTCTGGGGCCAACGTCCTGACTTTC.

The V and J genes are TRBV4-3 and TRBJ2-3, with 9 bases matching TRBD2. The V gene's germline CDR1 is LGHNA and CDR2 YSLEER. The CDR3 is 17 residues long. V shed 2 bases, J shed 2 bases, and the junction held 8 bases outside the gene matches. The CDR3 DNA is TGCGCCAGCAGCCAAAGTGGCGGGAGGGCCCCCACAGATACGCAGTATTTT. This encodes CASSQSGGRAPTDTQYF.

V is TRBV12-3 or TRBV12-4 and J is TRBJ1-4, with D possibly TRBD1 on 5 matching bases. The germline V and J ends were trimmed by 1 base and 2 bases, with 20 bases remaining between them. This CDR3 spans 19 amino acids. CDR3 in DNA: TGTGCCAGCAGTTTAGGCTCACGGGGGGTTAGACCTACTAATGAAAAACTGTTTTTT. This sequence encodes CASSLGSRGVRPTNEKLFF.

This clonotype has ten or more counts. The chain joins TRBV24-1 to TRBJ2-7, with D possibly called TRBD1 or TRBD2 (5 bases each). CDR1 KGHDR and CDR2 SFDVKD come from the germline V gene. This CDR3 has 14 amino acids. Trimming removed 4 bases at V and 0 bases at J, with 9 bases between. The CDR3 coding sequence is TGTGCCACCAGTGAGGGGACGTCCTCCTACGAGCAGTACTTC. This translates into CATSEGTSSYEQYF.

J is TRBJ1-4 and V is TRBV3-1; possible D gene TRBD1, 6 bases. Germline V gene sequence: CDR1 LGHDT, CDR2 YNNKEL (reference sequence). Trimming shortened V by 4 bases and J by 8 bases, and 8 bases separated the two germline ends. CDR3 length equals 12 residues. The CDR3 loop is CASSPDREKLFF. CDR3 nucleotides: TGTGCCAGCAGCCCCGACAGGGAAAAACTGTTTTTT.

In its sample, this clonotype was seen a few times. The V gene is TRBV20-1, the J gene TRBJ1-6, with 9 bases that match TRBD1. This CDR3 spans 16 amino acids. V lost 3 bases and J lost 8; bases outside the gene matches: 11. From germline, CDR1 is DFQATT and CDR2 SNEGSKA (reference sequence). The CDR3 loop is CSARDRGMVEDSPLHF. DNA for the CDR3: TGCAGTGCTAGGGACAGGGGTATGGTGGAAGATTCACCCCTCCACTTT.

Ten or more counts support this clonotype. The chain employs TRBV2 and TRBJ2-5, with TRBD2 matching over 9 bases. The CDR3 has 13 amino acids. The V gene end was trimmed by 5 bases and the J gene end by 5 bases; junction bases not matched to a gene: 3. Germline CDR1 reads SNHLY; CDR2 reads FYNNEI. In DNA, the CDR3 is TGTGCCAGCAGTACTGGACTAGCGGAGACCCAGTACTTC. Amino acids: CASSTGLAETQYF. Full variable domain (rest looked up from reference TRBV2 and TRBJ2-5): EPEVTQTPSHQVTQMGQEVILRCVPISNHLYFYWYRQILGQKVEFLVSFYNNEISEKSEIFDDQFSVERPDGSNFTLKIRSTKLEDSAMYFCASSTGLAETQYFGPGTRLLVL.

This chain joins TRBV28 and TRBJ2-7; 14 positions match TRBD2. The assigned J gene may be wrong: the sequence end matches TRBJ2-4 better. The CDR3 consists of 19 residues. Germline V CDR1 and CDR2: MDHEN, SYDVKM. CDR3 in DNA: TGTGCCAGCAGTCCGCTGACTAGCGGGAGGGCCGGTAGCGAAAACATTCAGTACTTC. Protein sequence: CASSPLTSGRAGSENIQYF.

The V gene is TRBV9, the J gene TRBJ2-1; D is undetermined. This CDR3 region has 15 residues. V lost 0 bases to trimming and J lost 0 bases, with 7 bases between them. The germline V gene has CDR1 SGDLS and CDR2 YYNGEE. The CDR3 bases are TGTGCCAGCAGCGTAGATGGGTTCTCCTACAATGAGCAGTTCTTC. Translation gives CASSVDGFSYNEQFF.

The sample holds many counts of this clonotype. The rearrangement joins TRBV14 to TRBJ2-1; TRBD2 matches 14 bases. Trimming took 4 bases from V and 9 from J; bases not matched to a gene: 14. This CDR3 is built from 18 residues. Germline CDR1 reads SGHDN; CDR2 reads FVKESK. In nucleotides, the CDR3 is TGTGCCAGCAGCCGCGGGACTAGCGGGAGTTTGTCTTACGGTGAGCAGTTCTTC. Translating it yields CASSRGTSGSLSYGEQFF.

The rearrangement uses TRBV24-1 and TRBJ2-4; tentatively, D is TRBD1 (6 bases). Trimming removed 3 bases from V and 8 bases from J, with 16 bases in between. The CDR3 is 15 amino acids. Germline CDR1 KGHDR, CDR2 SFDVKD. CDR3 region: CATSDPRQVGDIQYF. The CDR3 DNA reads TGTGCCACCAGTGATCCCCGACAGGTCGGGGACATTCAGTACTTC.